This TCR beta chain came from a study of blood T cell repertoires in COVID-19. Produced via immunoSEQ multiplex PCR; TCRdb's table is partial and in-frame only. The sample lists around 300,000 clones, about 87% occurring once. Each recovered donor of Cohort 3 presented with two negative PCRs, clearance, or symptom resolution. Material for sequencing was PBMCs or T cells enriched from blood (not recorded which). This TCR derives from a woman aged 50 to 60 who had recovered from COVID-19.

CDR3 nucleotides: TGTGCCAGCAGCCAGGGACTAGCGGGACGTAAGTACAATGAGCAGTTCTTC. Amino acids: CASSQGLAGRKYNEQFF. The rearrangement joins TRBV3-1 (or the pseudogene TRBV3-2) to TRBJ2-1; TRBD2 aligns across 13 bases. The CDR3 loop spans 17 amino acids. Germline V gene data show CDR1 as LGHDT and CDR2 as YNNKEL (reference sequence). Germline trimming cut 3 bases from V and 4 bases from J; bases unmatched to any gene: 6.